The clone carrying this T cell receptor (beta chain) was picked up a small number of times. Since a much larger clone is just one base distant, this may be a read error. The sample comes from a study of tumor-infiltrating lymphocytes in primary liver carcinoma. Co-extracting RNA and DNA was done with 20-30 mg of unsorted bulk tissue as input. From approximately 490 ng total RNA, TCR beta cDNA was generated with a primer in the constant region. A slightly modified ARM-PCR protocol with three nested multiplex PCR rounds produced these TCR beta libraries. TRBV1-TRBV30 forward primers paired with a C-beta reverse primer were used in the first two PCR rounds, which ran approximately 10 cycles each. TCRdb used MiXCR to reprocess the multiplex PCR reads, holding one entry per CDR3 protein. Here the sample spans roughly 30,000 distinct CDR3 sequences, around 70% being singletons. CDR3 length equals 14 residues. Germline values: CDR1 SGHAT, CDR2 FQNNGV. The V end lost 5 bases, the J end lost 0 bases, and 11 bases lay between the germline ends.

The chain links TRBV11-2 to TRBJ2-7; weak D call: TRBD1 (6 bases). The sequenced sample consisted of liver tumor tissue from sampling region 3. Documented subset: tumor region T3, left-lateral pole. The sequence derives from a young woman with primary liver carcinoma and hepatitis B virus infection. CDR3 region: CASSPPRGSYEQYF. CDR3 in DNA: TGTGCCAGCAGCCCTCCCAGGGGCTCCTACGAGCAGTACTTC.